The next 6 T cell receptor beta chains were all read from a single sample in a study of blood T cell repertoires in COVID-19. Method: immunoSEQ multiplex PCR; TCRdb's copy keeps in-frame clones and lacks some. The sample has some 250,000 clones; 86% are singletons. Sequenced sample: peripheral blood. The receptors originated from a woman aged 30 to 39 who had recovered from COVID-19.

This clone was observed once. The rearrangement links TRBV19 to TRBJ1-3; 8 bases line up with TRBD1. The V and J ends lost 7 bases and 4 bases, in that order; junction bases with no gene match: 15. This CDR3 region has 17 residues. Germline V gene sequence: CDR1 LNHDA, CDR2 SQIVND (reference sequence). The CDR3 DNA follows: TGTGCCAGTAACGGACAGGGACCCCACCGTCAAGGAAACACCATATATTTT. It specifies CASNGQGPHRQGNTIYF.

This chain links TRBV10-1 with TRBJ2-7; TRBD1 matches 9 bases. V shed 0 bases and J 2 bases; nucleotides not matched to a gene: 8. Germline values: CDR1 WNHNN, CDR2 SYGVQD (reference sequence). The CDR3 has 17 residues. CDR3 amino acids: CASSESRVDRGPYEQYF. CDR3 coding DNA: TGCGCCAGCAGTGAGTCAAGGGTGGACAGGGGCCCCTACGAGCAGTACTTC.

The chain is built from TRBV2 and TRBJ2-3, with 7 nucleotides matching TRBD2. The CDR3 loop spans 15 amino acids. The J segment lost 0 bases and the V segment lost 6 bases, leaving 6 bases of the junction unmatched. Germline CDR1 and CDR2: SNHLY and FYNNEI. DNA of the CDR3: TGTGCCAGCAGCTCTCCTAGCGGTAGCACAGATACGCAGTATTTT. Protein sequence: CASSSPSGSTDTQYF. Based on the CDR3 plus reference TRBV2 and TRBJ2-3, the full variable domain is EPEVTQTPSHQVTQMGQEVILRCVPISNHLYFYWYRQILGQKVEFLVSFYNNEISEKSEIFDDQFSVERPDGSNFTLKIRSTKLEDSAMYFCASSSPSGSTDTQYFGPGTRLTVL.

The J gene is TRBJ1-4, the V gene TRBV2, with no clear D. Trimming removed 4 bases at V and 6 bases at J, with 15 bases between. The germline V gene encodes CDR1 SNHLY and CDR2 FYNNEI. This CDR3 region has 15 residues. The CDR3 reads CASSGRARGYEKLFF. The CDR3 nucleotides are TGTGCCAGCAGTGGACGGGCTCGGGGATATGAAAAACTGTTTTTT. Supplemented by reference TRBV2 and TRBJ1-4, the full variable domain reads EPEVTQTPSHQVTQMGQEVILRCVPISNHLYFYWYRQILGQKVEFLVSFYNNEISEKSEIFDDQFSVERPDGSNFTLKIRSTKLEDSAMYFCASSGRARGYEKLFFGSGTQLSVL.

The chain combines TRBV5-1 with TRBJ1-3, with D possibly matching TRBD1 (6 bases). Germline V gene data show CDR1 as SGHRS and CDR2 as YFSETQ. V was shortened by 4 bases and J by 0 bases, with 23 bases between the two germline ends. This CDR3 has 19 residues. The CDR3 nucleotides are TGCGCCAGCAGCGCCTCTGGGGACACAAAAGCCTACTCTGGAAACACCATATATTTT. This encodes CASSASGDTKAYSGNTIYF.

V gene TRBV25-1 combines with J gene TRBJ2-1; 10 bases are shared with TRBD2. CDR1 is MGHDK and CDR2 is SYGVNS in the germline V gene. This CDR3 is 14 amino acids long. V shed 7 bases and J 6 bases; nucleotides not matched to a gene: 6. Here the CDR3 reads CASKGLAGVNEQFF. The CDR3 DNA sequence: TGTGCCAGCAAGGGGCTAGCGGGGGTCAATGAGCAGTTCTTC.